The clone carrying this T cell receptor (beta chain) has only one observation. Antigen unknown. The protocol was immunoSEQ multiplex PCR, while the TCRdb copy is restricted to in-frame clones and leaves out a portion. The sample carries roughly 1.5 million clones, 95% to 99% recorded once. All donors were healthy HIV-negative adults lacking recent acute infections or vaccinations. The sample originates from a study of shared clonotypes between healthy human individuals. Study-level findings and limits: The study generally estimated greater richness for naive than memory subsets.

Germline CDR1 SGHDN, CDR2 FVKESK. The CDR3 consists of 16 residues. The ends were cut back, 4 bases at V and 7 bases at J, with 23 bases in the middle. Sample: naive CD4+ T cells sorted from blood. Subset described: CD45RA+ positively selected. The clonotype was recovered from a man aged 30 to 39 in good health. V gene TRBV14 combines with J gene TRBJ2-7; weak D call: TRBD2 (6 bases). The CDR3 sequence: CASSPPVAVLRGEQYF. In nucleotides, the CDR3 is TGTGCCAGCAGCCCGCCGGTGGCCGTCCTCCGGGGGGAGCAGTACTTC. The full variable domain, in which reference TRBV14 and TRBJ2-7 provide the parts outside the CDR3, is EAGVTQFPSHSVIEKGQTVTLRCDPISGHDNLYWYRRVMGKEIKFLLHFVKESKQDESGMPNNRFLAERTGGTYSTLKVQPAELEDSGVYFCASSPPVAVLRGEQYFGPGTRLTVT.